The entry below describes one TCR beta chain. Its antigen is currently not known. No quality values exist for individual bases; no much larger clone is one base distant. CD8 naive samples consisted of CD45RO-negative cells that were positively selected for CCR7, yielding a CD45RA+CCR7+ population without TemRA cells. Healthy HIV-negative adults with no recently reported acute infections or vaccinations were included as donors. Only Caucasian adults living in Nashville, Tennessee, USA were represented among the donors. After blood collection by leukapheresis, PBMCs were isolated using Ficoll-Histopaque density gradient centrifugation and then cryopreserved in the vapor phase of liquid nitrogen. Purity and quantity of every magnetically sorted T cell population were checked by analytical flow cytometry. From each sorted fraction, genomic DNA was isolated and quantified by UV absorbance on a Nanodrop 2000c.

V and J lose 2 bases and 3 bases, and a span of 4 bases separates them. The germline V gene (reference sequence) sets CDR1 to SGHNT and CDR2 to YYREEE. From the cysteine through the phenylalanine, the CDR3 covers 12 amino acids. The sequence is cut down to CDR3 DNA, 36 bases in frame from base 1. This entry is derived from a study of shared clonotypes between healthy human individuals (dated by TCRdb to the early 2020s). Turning to the overall study: A couple of women and a few men aged 18 to 49 years were included in the cohort. For each donor, CD4 naive and CD4 memory were each given three plates, CD8 naive was given two plates, and CD8 memory was given one plate. Blood TCR repertoires of about five healthy adults were deeply sequenced to estimate repertoire size and the extent of clonotype sharing between individuals. Different laboratories and diverse techniques were used to prepare libraries and sequence TCR repertoires, to increase sequencing depth and limit assay-specific biases. Per donor, leukapheresis produced somewhere between about 0.85 and 8.9 billion PBMCs. Results and caveats for the whole study, not just this receptor: Sharing across a few donors was observed for around 5% of naive CD4, less than 4% of naive CD8, over 2% of memory CD4, and around 0.4% of memory CD8 clonotypes. Compared with non-shared clonotypes, the clonotypes found in all four sorted-subset donors had higher generation probabilities. Only blood was sampled, and tissue TCR repertoires likely differ from those in blood. Even with the large sequencing depth, rarefaction of the sorted-subset datasets indicated that sequencing was incomplete. Naive subsets generally had larger estimated clonotype richness than memory subsets. The genetic and exposure-history diversity represented was limited by the small number of donors. Based on pairwise subsampling, the degree of clonotype sharing among donors was expected to be affected by sequencing depth.

TCR CDR3 regions were amplified from genomic DNA by multiplex PCR using the deep immunoSEQ assay. Extracted genomic DNA from each cell subset was spread evenly across all wells of several immunoSEQ 96-well plates, with each plate serving as a replicate. For sorted subsets, each replicate PCR was loaded with about 0.2 ug genomic DNA, equivalent to 30,000 or so T cell genomes. The purified libraries were quantified using a Qubit 3.0 fluorometer, sized with a Bioanalyzer 2100, and then quantified again using the KAPA Library Quantification kit. Every immunoSEQ 96-well plate was sequenced on a dedicated single-read 150-cycle Illumina NextSeq 550 flow cell. In the source study's methods: The immunoSEQ output contained only junctional sequences without quality scores, so filtering could not match that applied to full-length reads. Sequences were annotated with PyIR, a Python wrapper for IgBLAST v1.9, using IMGT germline references to assign V/J genes and CDR3. Reads were filtered out if the reads had weak V/J assignments (E-value above 1e-6), no CDR3, stop codons, out-of-frame junctions, or ambiguous translated residues. A V3J clonotype was defined by an identical inferred V gene, J gene, and CDR3 amino acid sequence. The percentage overlap between two repertoires was calculated by dividing the number of shared unique clonotypes by the size of the smaller repertoire. Richness of each repertoire was evaluated using RTK rarefaction, the Chao1 estimator, and Recon v2.1 estimates of unobserved clonotypes. For all TCRbeta clonotypes obtained by the gDNA method from four donors, generation probabilities were computed with OLGA. TCRdb provides this immuneACCESS table in a form limited to in-frame rearrangements. Some clones are lacking; in checked studies, under half of them reflect an unresolved V gene, and why the rest are absent is not known. The DNA was the basis for D and trimming; V, J and clone size are from that table. The sample contains 500,000 to 700,000 clones, approximately 95% of them found a single time. About 0.11% of the sample rests with the top ten.

The sequence was obtained from a woman aged 25 to 45 in good health. The chain links TRBV5-4 with TRBJ2-3; no D gene call is confident. Sequenced sample: naive CD8+ T cells sorted from blood. In light of the paper, this sample's cell subset or site label describes: CD45RA+CCR7+. The DNA sequence is as follows: TGTGCCAGCAGCTTTCAAACAGATACGCAGTATTTT. Translated, this is CASSFQTDTQYF.